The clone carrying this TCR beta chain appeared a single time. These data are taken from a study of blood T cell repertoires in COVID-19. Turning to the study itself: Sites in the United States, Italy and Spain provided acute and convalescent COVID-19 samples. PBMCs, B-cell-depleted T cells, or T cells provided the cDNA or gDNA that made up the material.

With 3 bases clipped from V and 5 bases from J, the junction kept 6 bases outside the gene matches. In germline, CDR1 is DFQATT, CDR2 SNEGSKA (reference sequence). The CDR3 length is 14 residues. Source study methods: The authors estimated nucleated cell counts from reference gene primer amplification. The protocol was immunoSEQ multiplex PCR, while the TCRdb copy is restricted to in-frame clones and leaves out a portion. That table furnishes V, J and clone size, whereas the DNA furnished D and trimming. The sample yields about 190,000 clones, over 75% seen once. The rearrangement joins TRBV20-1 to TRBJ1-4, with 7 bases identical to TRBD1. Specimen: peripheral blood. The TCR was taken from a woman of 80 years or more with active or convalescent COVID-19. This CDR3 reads CSASPGQINEKLFF. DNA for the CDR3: TGCAGTGCTAGTCCGGGACAGATAAATGAAAAACTGTTTTTT.